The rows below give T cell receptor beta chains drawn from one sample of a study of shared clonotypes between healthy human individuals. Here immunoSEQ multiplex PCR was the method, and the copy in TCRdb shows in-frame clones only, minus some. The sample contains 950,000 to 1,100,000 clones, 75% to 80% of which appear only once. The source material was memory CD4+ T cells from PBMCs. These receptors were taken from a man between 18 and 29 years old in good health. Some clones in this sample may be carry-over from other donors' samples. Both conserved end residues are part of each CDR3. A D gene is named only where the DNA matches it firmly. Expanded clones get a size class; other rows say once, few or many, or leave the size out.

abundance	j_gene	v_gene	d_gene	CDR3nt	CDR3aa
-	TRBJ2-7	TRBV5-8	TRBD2	TGTGCCAGCAGCCTAGCGGGGTACTCCTACGAGCAGTACTTC	CASSLAGYSYEQYF
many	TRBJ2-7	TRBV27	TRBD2	TGTGCCAGCAGTTTAGCCGGGACTAACATCGTGCAGTACTTC	CASSLAGTNIVQYF
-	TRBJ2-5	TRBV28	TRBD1	TGTGCCAGCAGTTCGGACAGGGCTGGGACCCAGTACTTC	CASSSDRAGTQYF
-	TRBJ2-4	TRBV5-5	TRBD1	TGTGCCAGCAGCCGAGACAGGGCGGGAAACATTCAGTACTTC	CASSRDRAGNIQYF
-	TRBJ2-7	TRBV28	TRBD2	TGTGCCAGCAGCCAAGCGGGAGGGCCCTCCCCCTACGAGCAGTACTTC	CASSQAGGPSPYEQYF
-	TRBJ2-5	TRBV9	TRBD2	TGTGCCAGCAGCGTTGGGCGACTAGCGGGAGTGGAGACCCAGTACTTC	CASSVGRLAGVETQYF
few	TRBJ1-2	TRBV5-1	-	TGCGCCAGCAGCCTTGGTAGCGGGGACTATGGCTACACCTTC	CASSLGSGDYGYTF
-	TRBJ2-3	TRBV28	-	TGTGCCAGCAGTTTTCGGGATACGCAGTATTTT	CASSFRDTQYF
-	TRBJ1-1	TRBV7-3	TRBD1	TGTGCCAGCAGCGCCACAGGGGTGGACACTGAAGCTTTCTTT	CASSATGVDTEAFF
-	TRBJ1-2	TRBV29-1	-	TGCAGCGTTGAAGATCTAGAGGGCTACACCTTC	CSVEDLEGYTF
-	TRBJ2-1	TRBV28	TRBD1	TGTGCCAGCAGTGAACAGGGGTGGGATGAGCAGTTCTTC	CASSEQGWDEQFF
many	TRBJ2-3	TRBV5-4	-	TGTGCCAGCAGCTTGGTTACCGCGGACACGCAGTATTTT	CASSLVTADTQYF
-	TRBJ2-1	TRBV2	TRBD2	TGTGCCAGCAGTGCCTCTAGCGGCCACAATGAGCAGTTCTTC	CASSASSGHNEQFF
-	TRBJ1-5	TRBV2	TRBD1	TGTGCCAGCAGTGACACAGGGGGGATGCCCCAGCATTTT	CASSDTGGMPQHF
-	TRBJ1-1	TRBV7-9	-	TGTGCCAGCAGCTTTTGGGGGGCCAAGGCTTTCTTT	CASSFWGAKAFF
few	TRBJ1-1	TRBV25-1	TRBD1	TGTGCCAGCAGTTGGACAGGGGGAGCTCGGGACACTGAAGCTTTCTTT	CASSWTGGARDTEAFF
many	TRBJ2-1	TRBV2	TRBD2	TGTGCCAGCAGTGATTGGACTAGCGGACACAATGAGCAGTTCTTC	CASSDWTSGHNEQFF
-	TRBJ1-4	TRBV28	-	TGTGCCAGCAGTCGGGCACAGCTTTATAATGAAAAACTGTTTTTT	CASSRAQLYNEKLFF
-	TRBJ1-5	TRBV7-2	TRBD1	TGTGCCAGCAGCCTTGACAGGGGCAATCAGCCCCAGCATTTT	CASSLDRGNQPQHF
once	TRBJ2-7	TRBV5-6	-	TGTGCCAGCAGTCTCTTGAGGGGCTACGAGCAGTACTTC	CASSLLRGYEQYF
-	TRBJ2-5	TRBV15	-	TGTGCCACCAGCAGAGATCGTGGTAGACAAGAGACCCAGTACTTC	CATSRDRGRQETQYF
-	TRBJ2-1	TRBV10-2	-	TGCGCCAGCAGTGATGTGTCGGGTACAAGCGATGAGCAGTTCTTC	CASSDVSGTSDEQFF
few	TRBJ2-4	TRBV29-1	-	TGCAGCGGTGGTGGGTCGACGGACATTCAGTACTTC	CSGGGSTDIQYF
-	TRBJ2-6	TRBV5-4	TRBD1	TGTGCCAGCAGCTCGTCCTCCGGGACAGCTGGGGCCAACGTCCTGACTTTC	CASSSSSGTAGANVLTF
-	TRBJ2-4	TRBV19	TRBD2	TGTGCCAGTAGTATAGAGGGGGGTCGGGGACTAGCGGGAGGGTTAGCCAAAAACATTCAGTACTTC	CASSIEGGRGLAGGLAKNIQYF
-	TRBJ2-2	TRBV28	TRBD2	TGTGCCAGCAGATGGGAGGGGATGGCCGGGGAGCTGTTTTTT	CASRWEGMAGELFF
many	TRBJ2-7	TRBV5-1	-	TGCGCCAGCAGCACAGACGAGCAGTACTTC	CASSTDEQYF
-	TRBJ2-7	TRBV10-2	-	TGCGCCAGCAGTGAGTTCGGCAGCCGCAGCGAGCAGTACTTC	CASSEFGSRSEQYF
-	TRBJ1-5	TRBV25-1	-	TGTGCCAGCAGTGTGGTGAGCAATCAGCCCCAGCATTTT	CASSVVSNQPQHF
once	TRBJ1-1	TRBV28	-	TGTGCCAGCAGTTTCGAGGGCGGAGGAGCTTTCTTT	CASSFEGGGAFF
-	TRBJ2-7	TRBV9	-	TGTGCCAGCAGCGGAGCGGGACATACTTCTAGGGAGCAGTACTTC	CASSGAGHTSREQYF
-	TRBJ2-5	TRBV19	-	TGTGCCAGTAGTAGTTACCAGGGGGGAGAGACCCAGTACTTC	CASSSYQGGETQYF
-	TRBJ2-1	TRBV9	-	TGTGCCAGCAGCGTAGGGGTAGCAGTAAGGAATGAGCAGTTCTTC	CASSVGVAVRNEQFF